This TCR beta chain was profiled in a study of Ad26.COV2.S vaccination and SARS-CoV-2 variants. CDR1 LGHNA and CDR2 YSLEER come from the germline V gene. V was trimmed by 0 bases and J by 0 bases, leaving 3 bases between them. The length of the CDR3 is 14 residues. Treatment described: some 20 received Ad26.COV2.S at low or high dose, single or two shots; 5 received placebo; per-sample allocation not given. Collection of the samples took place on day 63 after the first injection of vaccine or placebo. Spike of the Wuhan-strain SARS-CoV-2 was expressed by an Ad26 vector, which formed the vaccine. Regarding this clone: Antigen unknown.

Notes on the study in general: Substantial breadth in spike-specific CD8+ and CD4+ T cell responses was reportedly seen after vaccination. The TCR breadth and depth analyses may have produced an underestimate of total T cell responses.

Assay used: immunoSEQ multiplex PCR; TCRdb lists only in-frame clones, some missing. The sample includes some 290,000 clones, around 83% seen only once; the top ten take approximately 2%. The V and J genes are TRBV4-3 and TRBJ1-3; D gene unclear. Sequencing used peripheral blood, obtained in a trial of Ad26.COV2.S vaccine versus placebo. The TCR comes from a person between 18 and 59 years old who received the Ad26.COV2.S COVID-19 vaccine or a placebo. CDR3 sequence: CASSQDNSGNTIYF. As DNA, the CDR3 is TGCGCCAGCAGCCAAGACAACTCTGGAAACACCATATATTTT.